This TCR beta chain was recorded in a study of somatic mutations in cytotoxic T cells in rheumatoid arthritis. As for the study in general: Patient blood, roughly 31 ml in EDTA, was obtained immediately after diagnosis and prior to the start of any treatment. General study results and limits: TRBV07 appeared slightly underrepresented in the rheumatoid arthritis patients. That finding was not adjusted to account for multiple comparisons. In about an eighth of the roughly 65 patients, the largest CD8+ clone exceeded 20% of CD8+ cells.

Sequenced by immunoSEQ multiplex PCR; TCRdb stores in-frame clones only, minus some. Among 20,000 or so clones, 75% to 90% were seen once, and the ten largest hold about 14%. Positive magnetic bead selection was used to isolate CD4+ and CD8+ cells; purity was checked by flow cytometry. Turning to this clone: Its antigen is undetermined.

Trimming took 10 bases from V and 0 from J, leaving 16 bases between them. Germline loops: CDR1 MDHEN, CDR2 SYDVKM. The CDR3 sequence is 14 residues long. This clonotype originated in an adult with rheumatoid arthritis. The specimen was CD8+ T cells sorted from blood. The J gene is TRBJ2-7, the V gene TRBV28; the D gene is possibly TRBD2 (5 bases). The CDR3 loop is CAIRKVGSSYEQYF. The CDR3 DNA is TGTGCCATAAGGAAGGTAGGGAGCTCCTACGAGCAGTACTTC.